The next 26 T cell receptor beta chains were all read from a single sample in a study of CD8+ T cells in alopecia areata. cDNA prepared by RNA extraction and subsequent reverse transcription served as the template for sequencing. Clones were sequenced by immunoSEQ multiplex PCR, and TCRdb holds only the in-frame ones, with some missing. In total the sample includes more than 90,000 clones, none of them seen once. The sequenced material came from lesional skin. The receptors derive from a C3H/HeJ mouse with alopecia areata. For this strain, the MHC haplotype corresponds to H2-k.

This clone was found a few times. The genes and germline here are from mouse. The sequenced fragment ends 4 residues before the CDR3 boundary, so the rest is inferred from the germline J gene. The rearrangement uses TRBV13-3 and TRBJ2-7, with D perhaps TRBD1 (5 bases). The ends were cut back, 4 bases at V and 3 bases at J, with 11 bases in the middle. This CDR3 spans 13 amino acids. Germline CDR1 is NNHDY and CDR2 is SYVADS. Partial CDR3 DNA: TGTGCCAGCAGTCCCGGACACAACTAT. As protein: CASSPGHNY. The whole CDR3 protein reads CASSPGHNYEQYF.

This clone was seen a handful of times. Mouse germline and gene names are used. Coverage ceases 4 residues before the CDR3 finishes, and the germline J gene fills in the end. J is TRBJ2-4 and V is TRBV13-3, with 10 bases that match TRBD2. Unmatched junction bases numbered 7, after V lost 3 bases and J lost 0 bases. This CDR3 contains 17 residues. From germline, CDR1 is NNHDY and CDR2 SYVADS. The CDR3 sequence is CASSGLGGDSSQNTLYF. The part of the CDR3 DNA that was read is TGTGCCAGCAGTGGACTGGGGGGCGACTCTAGTCAAAAC.

This clone appeared a few times. Gene labels here are mouse ones. The CDR3 end lies 4 residues beyond the end of the read and is filled in from the germline J gene. The chain is built from TRBV17 and TRBJ2-5; a weak D match, TRBD1 (5 bases). CDR3 length: 12 residues. Trimming stripped 8 bases from V and 2 bases from J, with 8 bases between. Germline V gives CDR1 MNHDT, CDR2 YYDKIL. The CDR3 is CASAGPQDTQYF. The part of the CDR3 DNA that was read is TGTGCTAGCGCAGGGCCCCAAGAC.

The table lists this clone with a few counts. Mouse gene names apply. The read terminates 4 residues ahead of where the CDR3 ends, so the germline J gene completes it. The chain carries TRBV1 and TRBJ2-1; 7 positions match TRBD2. V lost 3 bases to trimming and J lost 3 bases; unmatched junction nucleotides: 5. The CDR3 extends over 15 amino acids. Germline lookup yields CDR1 NSQYPW and CDR2 LRSPGD (reference sequence). The part of the CDR3 DNA that was read is TGCACCTGCAGTGCTGGCCCTGGGGGCTATGCT. This encodes CTCSAGPGGYA. The whole CDR3 sequence reads CTCSAGPGGYAEQFF.

Comments on this clone: Gene labels here are mouse ones. Coverage ceases 4 residues before the CDR3 finishes, and the germline J gene fills in the end. The genes are TRBV13-1 and TRBJ1-1, with unresolved D. Germline V gives CDR1 NSHNY, CDR2 SYGAGN. V gave up 3 bases and J gave up 1 base, with 7 bases separating them. This CDR3 has 13 residues. The covered CDR3 bases are TGTGCCAGCAGTGTCCGACAAAACACA. Its translation is CASSVRQNT. The entire CDR3 protein reads CASSVRQNTEVFF.

This clone was seen only a few times. Gene names and germline match the mouse. The CDR3 end lies 4 residues beyond the end of the read and is filled in from the germline J gene. The gene calls are TRBV19 and TRBJ2-3; a possible D gene is TRBD2 (6 bases). Trimming left V 9 bases short and J 0 bases short, with 14 bases between. The germline V gene has CDR1 FNHDT and CDR2 SITEND (reference sequence). The length of the CDR3 is 14 residues. The CDR3 bases that were read are TGTGCCACCTCACTGGGAGGGAGTGCAGAA. This codes for CATSLGGSAE. The CDR3 as a whole reads CATSLGGSAETLYF.

This clone was seen a handful of times. These gene names are mouse names. The read stops 4 residues short of the end of the CDR3; the missing end is completed from the germline J gene. The chain recombines TRBV1 with TRBJ1-1; D gene ambiguous. This CDR3 is built from 13 residues. V was pared by 1 base and J by 3 bases, with 6 bases between. CDR1 and CDR2 (germline): NSQYPW, LRSPGD (reference sequence). The part of the CDR3 DNA that was read is TGCACCTGCAGTGCAGGGGTTGACACA. It specifies CTCSAGVDT. The full CDR3 protein is CTCSAGVDTEVFF.

There are a few counts of this clone. The gene names here belong to mouse. The read falls 4 residues short of the CDR3 end, and the missing part is taken from the germline J gene. The rearrangement joins TRBV13-1 to TRBJ2-1, with D tentatively TRBD2 (7 bases). This CDR3 has 16 residues. Germline CDR1 is NSHNY and CDR2 is SYGAGN. The V gene lost 0 bases and the J gene lost 5 bases, with 15 bases spanning the gap. Here the CDR3 reads CASSDARGALDAEQFF. Partial CDR3 DNA: TGTGCCAGCAGTGATGCTAGGGGGGCGCTGGATGCT.

This clone showed up just a few times. Germline and genes here are mouse. The DNA ends 4 residues before the CDR3 does, and the rest of the CDR3 is filled in from the germline J gene. The V and J genes are TRBV13-3 and TRBJ2-1; D gene unclear. V lost 0 bases and J lost 0, with 7 bases in between. Germline-derived CDR1 and CDR2 are NNHDY and SYVADS. The CDR3 has 15 residues. The CDR3: CASSDAWSNYAEQFF. The part of the CDR3 DNA that was read is TGTGCCAGCAGTGATGCCTGGTCTAACTATGCT.

Remarks on this clone: The gene symbols are mouse symbols. The missing CDR3 end, 4 residues past where the read stops, is filled in from the germline J gene. This rearrangement joins TRBV1 to TRBJ2-1; TRBD1 aligns across 8 bases. The CDR3 spans 17 residues. Per the germline V gene, CDR1 is NSQYPW and CDR2 is LRSPGD (reference sequence). V trimming: 0 bases; J trimming: 2 bases; junction bases outside the gene matches: 6. Partial CDR3 DNA: TGCACCTGCAGTGCAGACAGGGGGCGCGCGGACTATGCT. Protein: CTCSADRGRADYA. The full CDR3 reads CTCSADRGRADYAEQFF.

This clone has more than one count but fewer than ten. The gene names given are mouse names. The read terminates 4 residues ahead of where the CDR3 ends, so the germline J gene completes it. This specimen includes other DNA sequences encoding the same CDR3. This chain uses TRBV13-3 with TRBJ2-1; TRBD1 is a possible D gene (5 bases). Germline V gene data show CDR1 as NNHDY and CDR2 as SYVADS. V gave up 3 bases and J gave up 4 bases, with 11 bases separating them. There are 14 residues in the CDR3. The CDR3 loop is CASSGQGGYAEQFF. The sequenced CDR3 bases are TGTGCCAGCAGTGGGCAGGGAGGGTATGCT.

This clone turned up a few times. The gene names given are mouse names. The read terminates 4 residues ahead of where the CDR3 ends, so the germline J gene completes it. V and J are TRBV19 and TRBJ2-5, with 10 bases fitting TRBD2. Germline values: CDR1 FNHDT, CDR2 SITEND (reference sequence). V lost 4 bases to trimming and J lost 3 bases; unmatched junction nucleotides: 5. The CDR3 runs to 15 residues. The sequenced part of the CDR3 DNA is TGTGCCAGCAGTCCCGGGACTGGGGCTCAAGAC. Translation: CASSPGTGAQD. From start to end, the CDR3 is CASSPGTGAQDTQYF.

In its sample, this clone was seen a few times. The gene names here belong to mouse. The read halts 4 residues ahead of the CDR3 end, with the missing end drawn from the germline J gene. This sequence joins TRBV16 and TRBJ2-7; D unresolved. CDR1 is SGHSA, CDR2 FRNQAP, per germline. This CDR3 has 12 residues. Incomplete CDR3 DNA: TGTGCAAGCAGCTTAGACAGGTAT. This codes for CASSLDRY. The whole CDR3 sequence is CASSLDRYEQYF. Variable domain in full (rest from reference TRBV16 and TRBJ2-7): NAGVIQTPRHKVTGKGQEATLWCEPISGHSAVFWYRQTIVQGLEFLTYFRNQAPIDDSGMPKERFSAQMPNQSHSTLKIQSTQPQDSAVYLCASSLDRYEQYFGPGTRLTVL.

On this clone: The gene names given are mouse names. The read terminates 4 residues before the CDR3 end, so the remaining end is supplied by the germline J gene. V and J are TRBV13-1 and TRBJ2-4; weak D call: TRBD2 (6 bases). The CDR3 covers 14 residues. Germline values: CDR1 NSHNY, CDR2 SYGAGN. Trimming cost V 4 bases and J 1 base, with 10 bases left between them. The covered CDR3 bases are TGTGCCAGCAGTCCCCGACTGGGTCAAAAC. Protein: CASSPRLGQN. The whole CDR3 protein is CASSPRLGQNTLYF.

Concerning this clone itself: Gene names and germline refer to mouse. Here the CDR3 reads CASRRLGTQNTLYF. The sequenced CDR3 bases are TGTGCCAGCAGAAGACTGGGGACTCAAAAC. V gene TRBV13-3 combines with J gene TRBJ2-4, with TRBD2 identical over 8 bases. The missing CDR3 end, 4 residues past where the read stops, is filled in from the germline J gene. The CDR3 runs to 14 residues. V was clipped by 5 bases and J by 2 bases; unmatched bases: 4. Germline-derived CDR1 and CDR2 are NNHDY and SYVADS.

This clone has only a few counts. Gene labels here are mouse ones. From the germline J gene comes the end of the CDR3, since the read stops 4 residues before it. The chain joins TRBV13-3 to TRBJ1-2; possible D gene TRBD1, 5 bases. CDR1 NNHDY and CDR2 SYVADS come from the germline V gene. This CDR3 comprises 14 residues. CDR3 protein: CASSSGTGGFDYTF. CDR3 DNA, as far as it was read: TGTGCCAGCAGTTCCGGGACTGGGGGGTTC.

As for this clone: Mouse gene names and germline throughout. The DNA ends 4 residues before the CDR3 does, and the rest of the CDR3 is filled in from the germline J gene. V usage is TRBV1 and J usage is TRBJ1-1; 12 nucleotides line up with TRBD1. V shed 6 bases, J shed 3 bases, and the junction held 5 bases outside the gene matches. Looked up from germline, CDR1 is NSQYPW and CDR2 is LRSPGD (reference sequence). The CDR3 loop spans 15 amino acids. The CDR3 region is CTCRTGTGGDTEVFF. CDR3 DNA, as far as it was read: TGCACCTGCAGGACCGGGACAGGGGGCGACACA.

About this clone: The gene names here belong to mouse. From the germline J gene comes the end of the CDR3, since the read stops 4 residues before it. The chain is built from TRBV13-3 and TRBJ1-2; tentatively, D is TRBD1 (6 bases). This CDR3 is 14 amino acids long. Trimming pared 3 bases from V and 2 bases from J, leaving 11 bases between. Per germline, CDR1 NNHDY and CDR2 SYVADS. The sequenced part of the CDR3 DNA is TGTGCCAGCAGTGGCAACAGGGTCAACTCC. Its translation: CASSGNRVNS. The whole CDR3 protein reads CASSGNRVNSDYTF.

Points on this clone: The gene names given are mouse names. The read terminates 4 residues ahead of where the CDR3 ends, so the germline J gene completes it. This chain links TRBV13-3 with TRBJ2-5, with TRBD1 matching over 12 bases. The CDR3 runs to 13 residues. Germline assignment: CDR1 NNHDY and CDR2 SYVADS. Incomplete CDR3 DNA: TGTGCCAGCGGGGACAGGGGGCCCGAC. It translates to CASGDRGPD. The full CDR3 reads CASGDRGPDTQYF.

Only a few counts were recorded for this clone. TCRdb's protein and the translated DNA diverge at residue 11; the protein reported here is the translation of the DNA. Any gene name here is a mouse gene name. The CDR3 end lies 3 residues beyond the end of the read and is filled in from the germline J gene. The chain carries TRBV13-3 and TRBJ1-6, with 7 bases lining up with TRBD1. TRBJ1-6 is an open reading frame whose function is uncertain. Germline loops: CDR1 NNHDY, CDR2 SYVADS. This CDR3 is 14 amino acids long. V lost 4 bases to trimming and J lost 6 bases; unmatched junction nucleotides: 4. The CDR3 DNA, read in part, is TGTGCCAGCAGTCCTACAGGGGTTAATTCGCCC. Translation gives CASSPTGVNSP. The entire CDR3 is CASSPTGVNSPLYF.

In its sample, this clone was seen many times. Germline and genes: mouse. The CDR3 end falls 4 residues outside the read, so it is completed with the germline J gene. The chain combines TRBV13-3 with TRBJ2-5; the match to TRBD1 covers 7 bases. Germline lookup yields CDR1 NNHDY and CDR2 SYVADS. The CDR3 sequence is 14 residues long. The CDR3 region is CASSAPGTEDTQYF. The part of the CDR3 DNA that was read is TGTGCCAGCAGTGCTCCCGGGACAGAAGAC. Together with reference TRBV13-3 and TRBJ2-5, the CDR3 gives the full variable domain: EAAVTQSPRSKVAVTGGKVTLSCHQTNNHDYMYWYRQDTGHGLRLIHYSYVADSTEKGDIPDGYKASRPSQENFSLILELASLSQTAVYFCASSAPGTEDTQYFGPGTRLLVL.

This clone was detected a few times. The genes and germline here are from mouse. The read terminates 4 residues ahead of where the CDR3 ends, so the germline J gene completes it. The sample carries other DNA sequences with the same CDR3. J is TRBJ2-5 and V is TRBV1; 9 bases agree with TRBD2. The CDR3 is made up of 15 amino acids. Germline V CDR1 and CDR2: NSQYPW, LRSPGD (reference sequence). The DNA read from the CDR3 is TGCACCTGCAGTGCCTCTTGGGGGGGCGAAGAC. Translation gives CTCSASWGGED. Given in full, the CDR3 is CTCSASWGGEDTQYF.

This clone was picked up a small number of times. The gene names here belong to mouse. The sequence runs out 4 residues before the end of the CDR3; the remainder is reconstructed from the germline J gene. The rearrangement links TRBV13-3 to TRBJ2-1; D perhaps matches TRBD2 (6 bases). The V end was cut by 2 bases, the J end by 4 bases, with 10 bases between. CDR1 and CDR2 (germline): NNHDY, SYVADS. The CDR3 has 14 amino acids. The CDR3 loop is CASSEGGGYAEQFF. The covered CDR3 bases are TGTGCCAGCAGTGAGGGGGGAGGATATGCT.

This clone was observed at least ten times. Genes and germline are mouse. Other DNA sequences in this specimen translate into the identical CDR3. CDR3 in amino acids: CASSDPGQGSAETLYF. CDR3 bases read: TGTGCCAGCAGTGATCCGGGACAGGGTAGTGCAGAA. The rearrangement uses TRBV13-3 and TRBJ2-3, with TRBD1 matching 9 bases. The read ends 4 residues shy of where the CDR3 ends; the end is completed using the germline J gene. Germline lookup yields CDR1 NNHDY and CDR2 SYVADS. CDR3 length: 16 residues. J gave up 0 bases and V 1 base, and 3 bases lay outside the gene matches.

About this clone: TCRdb gives a protein that differs at residue 14 from what the DNA encodes, so the protein here is translated from the DNA. Gene names refer to mouse genes. The CDR3 goes on 3 residues after the read ends, and that part is filled in from the germline J gene. This rearrangement joins TRBV13-2 to TRBJ1-3; 9 positions match TRBD1. The V gene's germline CDR1 is NNHNN and CDR2 SYGAGS (reference sequence). The CDR3 sequence is 17 residues long. V was clipped by 0 bases and J by 0 bases; unmatched bases: 4. CDR3 amino acids: CASGDAGTGNSGNTLYF. Incomplete CDR3 DNA: TGTGCCAGCGGTGATGCGGGGACAGGGAATTCTGGAAATACG.

This clone appeared a few times. TCRdb's protein sequence differs at residue 12 from the translated DNA; the protein presented here follows the DNA. Mouse gene names apply. The read halts 3 residues ahead of the CDR3 end, with the missing end drawn from the germline J gene. The V and J genes are TRBV19 and TRBJ1-3; D is perhaps TRBD1 (5 bases). V was trimmed by 5 bases and J by 0 bases, leaving 12 bases between them. Germline CDR1 is FNHDT and CDR2 is SITEND (reference sequence). This CDR3 spans 15 amino acids. CDR3 sequence: CASSPGGNSGNTLYF. The CDR3 DNA, read in part, is TGTGCCAGCAGCCCCGGGGGGAATTCTGGAAATACG.